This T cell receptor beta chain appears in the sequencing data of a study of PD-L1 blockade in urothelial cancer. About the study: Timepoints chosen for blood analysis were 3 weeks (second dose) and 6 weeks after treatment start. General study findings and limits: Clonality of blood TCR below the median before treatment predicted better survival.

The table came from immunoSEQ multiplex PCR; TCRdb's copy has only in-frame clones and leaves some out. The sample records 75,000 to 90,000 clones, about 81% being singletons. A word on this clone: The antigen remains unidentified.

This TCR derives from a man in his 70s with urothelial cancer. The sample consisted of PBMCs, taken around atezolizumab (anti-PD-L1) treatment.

CDR3 region: CASSSGTGGYNEQFF. CDR3 coding DNA: TGTGCCAGCAGCTCCGGGACAGGGGGCTACAATGAGCAGTTCTTC. This chain joins TRBV7-3 and TRBJ2-1; 11 nucleotides match TRBD1. The CDR3 loop spans 15 amino acids. Germline V gives CDR1 SGHTA, CDR2 FQGTGA. Losses at the gene ends were 4 bases for V and 3 bases for J; bases not matched to a gene: 2.